The subject of this entry is one T cell receptor (beta chain). This sample was included in a study of blood T cell repertoires in COVID-19. On the study more broadly: Material from acute and convalescent COVID-19 was sourced from the United States, Italy and Spain. Nucleic acid was either cDNA or gDNA, and it came from T cells, B-cell-depleted T cells, or PBMCs.

Profiling relied on immunoSEQ multiplex PCR, and the TCRdb table lists in-frame clones only, not all of them. The sample consists of about 300,000 clones, roughly 88% of them appearing once. Trimming removed 6 bases from V and 9 bases from J; junction bases left unmatched: 9. Germline V lookup: CDR1 MNHEY, CDR2 SMNVEV (reference sequence). The CDR3 runs to 14 residues. Sequencing was carried out using peripheral blood. The source of this sequence is a woman aged 30 to 39 who had recovered from COVID-19. This rearrangement joins TRBV27 to TRBJ2-1; 9 bases fit TRBD1. The CDR3 region is CASSYRGRSLEQFF. In nucleotides, the CDR3 is TGTGCCAGCAGCTACAGGGGGCGATCTCTTGAGCAGTTCTTC.